The 5 T cell receptor beta chains reported below all come from one sample, sequenced in a study of T cells in Graves' hyperthyroidism and ophthalmopathy. Template material for amplifying TCR beta CDR3 regions consisted of RNA transcripts. HTBI primers were used for first-round RT-PCR of the TCR CDR3. TCRdb called the multiplex PCR reads again in MiXCR, with one record for every CDR3 protein. The profile shows hundreds of thousands of distinct CDR3 sequences, roughly 13% of them singletons. Material for sequencing was blood. The receptors here all came from a woman in her 30s with Graves' hyperthyroidism.

There are a few counts of this clonotype. This chain uses TRBV10-3 with TRBJ2-1; D is possibly TRBD2 (5 bases). The CDR3 is made up of 14 amino acids. Per the germline V gene, CDR1 is ENHRY and CDR2 is SYGVKD. V dropped 0 bases and J dropped 4 bases, with 7 bases sitting between them. CDR3 residues: CAISESRGYNEQFF. For the CDR3, the DNA is TGTGCCATCAGTGAGTCGCGAGGGTACAATGAGCAGTTCTTC.

In DNA form, the CDR3 reads TGTGCCTGTCAACGTGCGGCGGGCGGGAGGATGAATGAGCAGTTCTTC. It codes for CACQRAAGGRMNEQFF. The rearrangement joins TRBV30 to TRBJ2-1; 8 bases fit TRBD2. Per germline, CDR1 GTSNPN and CDR2 SVGIG (reference sequence). There are 16 residues in the CDR3. V was clipped by 6 bases and J by 7 bases; unmatched bases: 17.

The CDR3 nucleotides read TGTGCCAGTAGTACCCGGATTGAGAAAACTGAAGCTTTCTTT. This encodes CASSTRIEKTEAFF. The chain is built from TRBV19 and TRBJ1-1, with D hard to call. Germline V gene lookup returns CDR1 LNHDA and CDR2 SQIVND (reference sequence). There are 14 residues in the CDR3. V shed 4 bases and J shed 5 bases, with 14 bases lying between them.

This clonotype was seen ten or more times. V usage is TRBV28 and J usage is TRBJ2-1; 9 nucleotides line up with TRBD1. Germline V CDR1 and CDR2: MDHEN, SYDVKM. The CDR3 sequence is 15 residues long. The V and J ends lost 9 bases and 7 bases, in that order; junction bases with no gene match: 13. CDR3 amino acids: CASSQSGQGNNEQFF. The CDR3 DNA follows: TGTGCCAGTTCCCAGAGCGGACAGGGGAATAATGAGCAGTTCTTC. The full variable domain, its missing parts supplied by reference TRBV28 and TRBJ2-1, is DVKVTQSSRYLVKRTGEKVFLECVQDMDHENMFWYRQDPGLGLRLIYFSYDVKMKEKGDIPEGYSVSREKKERFSLILESASTNQTSMYLCASSQSGQGNNEQFFGPGTRLTVL.

This clonotype was observed a few times. This chain joins TRBV9 and TRBJ2-5; TRBD1 might be the D (7 bases). The V gene lost 4 bases and the J gene lost 1 base, with 14 bases spanning the gap. The germline V gene has CDR1 SGDLS and CDR2 YYNGEE. CDR3 length: 15 residues. The chain's CDR3 is CASSSSGGTQETQYF. CDR3 nucleotide sequence: TGTGCCAGCAGCTCCTCAGGGGGGACCCAAGAGACCCAGTACTTC.